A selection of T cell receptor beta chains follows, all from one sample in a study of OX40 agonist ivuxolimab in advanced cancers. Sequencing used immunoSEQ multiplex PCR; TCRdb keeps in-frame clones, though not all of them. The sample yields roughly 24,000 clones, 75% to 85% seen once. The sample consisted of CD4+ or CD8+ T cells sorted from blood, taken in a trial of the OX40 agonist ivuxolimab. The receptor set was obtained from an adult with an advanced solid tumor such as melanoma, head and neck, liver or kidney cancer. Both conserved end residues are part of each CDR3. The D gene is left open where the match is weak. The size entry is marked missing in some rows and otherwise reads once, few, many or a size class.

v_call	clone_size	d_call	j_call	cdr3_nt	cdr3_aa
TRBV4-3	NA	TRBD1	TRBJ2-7	TGCGCCAGCAGCCAAGCCCAAGGGGGCAGGTACGAGCAGTACTTC	CASSQAQGGRYEQYF
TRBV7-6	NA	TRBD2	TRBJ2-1	TGTGCCAGCAGCTTAGCTGGGCGGGCGGGGGTTTACAATGAGCAGTTCTTC	CASSLAGRAGVYNEQFF
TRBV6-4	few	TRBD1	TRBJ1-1	TGTGCCAGCAGTGACTCTGCCGGCAGGGGGAATACTGAAGCTTTCTTT	CASSDSAGRGNTEAFF
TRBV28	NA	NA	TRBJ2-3	TGTGCCAGCAGTCCCAGGGGGGCCCTTTACACAGATACGCAGTATTTT	CASSPRGALYTDTQYF
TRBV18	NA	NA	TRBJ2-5	TGTGCCAGGACAGAGACCCAGTACTTC	CARTETQYF
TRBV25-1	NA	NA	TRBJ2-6	TGTGCCAGCAGTGAAATGGAGACAAGACCCTCTGGGGCCAACGTCCTGACTTTC	CASSEMETRPSGANVLTF
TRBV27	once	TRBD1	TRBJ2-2	TGTGCCAGCAGTTTAAGCGGACAGGGGGCCACCGGGGAGCTGTTTTTT	CASSLSGQGATGELFF
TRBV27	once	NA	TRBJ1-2	TGTGCCAGTTGGGGGCCAGGGGTCCGGGAGTATGGCTACACCTTC	CASWGPGVREYGYTF
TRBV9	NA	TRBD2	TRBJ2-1	TGTGCCAGCAGCGTAAGCGGGGGGGCAAAAAATGAGCAGTTCTTC	CASSVSGGAKNEQFF
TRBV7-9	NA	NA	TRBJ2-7	TGTGCCAGCAGCTTTCCGGGCTACGAGCAGTACTTC	CASSFPGYEQYF
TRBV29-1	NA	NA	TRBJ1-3	TGCAGCGTTGAACCTAAGGGGTCTGGAAACACCATATATTTT	CSVEPKGSGNTIYF
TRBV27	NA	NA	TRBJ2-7	TGTGCCAGCAGTAGCATCCCCAACCTCCCGGGGGAGCAGTACTTC	CASSSIPNLPGEQYF
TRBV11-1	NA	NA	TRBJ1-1	TGTGCCAGCAGCCCTCCATCCGACAACACTGAAGCTTTCTTT	CASSPPSDNTEAFF
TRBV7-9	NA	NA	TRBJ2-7	TGTGCCAGCAGCTTGGGATCCTACGAGCAGTACTTC	CASSLGSYEQYF
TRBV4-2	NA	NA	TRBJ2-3	TGTGCCAGCAGCCCGGGACACAGCACAGATACGCAGTATTTT	CASSPGHSTDTQYF
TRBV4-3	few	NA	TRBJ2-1	TGCGCCAGCAGCCAATCCGGGTCCTCCTACAATGAGCAGTTCTTC	CASSQSGSSYNEQFF
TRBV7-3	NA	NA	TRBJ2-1	TGTGCCAGCAGCCCCTCGATGGGGGCTTATGAGCAGTTCTTC	CASSPSMGAYEQFF
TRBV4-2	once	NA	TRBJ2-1	TGTGCCAGCGGGGACGGTCGGGACAATGAGCAGTTCTTC	CASGDGRDNEQFF
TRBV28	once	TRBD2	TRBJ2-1	TGTGCCAGCAGTTCCCCGGGACTAGCGGGTATAGTCCCCTACAATGAGCAGTTCTTC	CASSSPGLAGIVPYNEQFF
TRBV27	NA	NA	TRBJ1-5	TGTGCCAGCAGTTTAACCCCCGGAGGTATGGGGCAGCCCCAGCATTTT	CASSLTPGGMGQPQHF
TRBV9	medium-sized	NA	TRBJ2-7	TGTGCCAGCAGCCCTCGAAGAGACTACGAGCAGTACTTC	CASSPRRDYEQYF
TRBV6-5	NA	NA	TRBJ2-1	TGTGCCAGCAGTTACTCAGACGCCTACAATGAGCAGTTCTTC	CASSYSDAYNEQFF
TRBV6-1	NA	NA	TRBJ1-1	TGTGCCAGCAGTGAGAAGGGATCAATAGGATACACCGACACTGAAGCTTTCTTT	CASSEKGSIGYTDTEAFF
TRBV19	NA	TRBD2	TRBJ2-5	TGTGCCAGTAGATGGACTAGCGGGGACCAAGAGACCCAGTACTTC	CASRWTSGDQETQYF
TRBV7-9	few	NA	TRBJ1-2	TGTGCCAGCAGCTTAGGTTCCCATGGCTACACCTTC	CASSLGSHGYTF
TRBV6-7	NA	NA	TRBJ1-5	TGTGCCAGCAGTTACTCGACGCTGGCAGGAGGGGGTCAGCCCCAGCATTTT	CASSYSTLAGGGQPQHF
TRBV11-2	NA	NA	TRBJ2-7	TGTGCCAGCAGCGCCGGCTACGAGCAGTACTTC	CASSAGYEQYF
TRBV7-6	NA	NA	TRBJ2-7	TGTGCCAGCAGCTTATCCGGGGGCGCCTACGAGCAGTACTTC	CASSLSGGAYEQYF
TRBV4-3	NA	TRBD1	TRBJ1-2	TGCGCCAGCAGCCATTATATAGACAGGGGGGATGGCTACACCTTC	CASSHYIDRGDGYTF
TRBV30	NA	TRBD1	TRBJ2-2	TGTGCCTGGAGTCAGGACAGGGAGCCCGGGGAGCTGTTTTTT	CAWSQDREPGELFF
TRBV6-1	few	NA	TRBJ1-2	TGTGCCAGCATACCCCGGGACGGCTGGAGCTACACCTTC	CASIPRDGWSYTF
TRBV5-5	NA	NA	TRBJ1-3	TGTGCCAGCAGCTTGAATACCGTCTCTGGAAACACCATATATTTT	CASSLNTVSGNTIYF
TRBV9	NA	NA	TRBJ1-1	TGTGCCAGCAGCGCCGGGGCCACTGAAGCTTTCTTT	CASSAGATEAFF
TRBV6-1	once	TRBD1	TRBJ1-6	TGTGCCAGCAGTCTTTCGGGAGGGGGCAATTCACCCCTCCACTTT	CASSLSGGGNSPLHF
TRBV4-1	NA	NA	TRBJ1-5	TGCGCCAGCAGCCGGCCGCAGGAGAATCAGCCCCAGCATTTT	CASSRPQENQPQHF
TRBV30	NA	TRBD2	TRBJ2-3	TGTGCCTGGAGTGTTGGTAGCGGGGCAGATACGCAGTATTTT	CAWSVGSGADTQYF
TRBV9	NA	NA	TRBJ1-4	TGTGCCAGCAGCGGACTTGCCGACGAAAAACTGTTTTTT	CASSGLADEKLFF
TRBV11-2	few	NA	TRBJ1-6	TGTGCCAGCAGCCTAAGCGGGGCAGTGAATTCACCCCTCCACTTT	CASSLSGAVNSPLHF
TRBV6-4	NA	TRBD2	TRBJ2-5	TGTGCCAGCAGTCCGACTAGCGGGGGCCTAGAGACCCAGTACTTC	CASSPTSGGLETQYF
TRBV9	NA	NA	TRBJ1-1	TGTGCCAGCAGCGTAGGGCAGATGAACACTGAAGCTTTCTTT	CASSVGQMNTEAFF